A single sample is the source of the 5 T cell receptor beta chains below, sequenced in a study of somatic mutations in cytotoxic T cells in rheumatoid arthritis. Sequenced by immunoSEQ multiplex PCR; TCRdb stores in-frame clones only, minus some. The repertoire consists of some 14,000 clones, with 75% to 95% occurring once and the leading ten covering around 17%. Source material: CD4+ T cells sorted from blood. The receptor source for this set is a man between 65 and 85 years old with rheumatoid arthritis.

This clone was picked up a small number of times. The V call is TRBV29-1, the J call TRBJ1-1; TRBD1 is a possible D gene (6 bases). The CDR3 spans 13 residues. V lost 4 bases and J lost 4, with 13 bases in between. Looked up from germline, CDR1 is SQVTM and CDR2 is ANQGSEA. This chain's CDR3 is CSVGHRDSTEAFF. CDR3 coding DNA: TGCAGCGTTGGCCACAGGGATTCCACTGAAGCTTTCTTT.

The chain carries TRBV9 and TRBJ2-3; tentatively, D is TRBD2 (6 bases). V shed 4 bases and J shed 7 bases, with 10 bases lying between them. This CDR3 contains 12 residues. Germline values: CDR1 SGDLS, CDR2 YYNGEE. CDR3 residues: CASSRDSYTQYF. The CDR3 DNA follows: TGTGCCAGCAGCCGGGACTCTTATACGCAGTATTTT.

The chain employs TRBV6-1 and TRBJ1-5; maybe TRBD1 (6 bases). This CDR3 comprises 15 residues. Germline loops: CDR1 MNHNS, CDR2 SASEGT. Trimming pared 4 bases from V and 0 bases from J, leaving 10 bases between. The CDR3 nucleotides read TGTGCCAGCAGTGGAGGGGGTTATAGCAATCAGCCCCAGCATTTT. It specifies CASSGGGYSNQPQHF.

The rearrangement uses TRBV27 and TRBJ1-1; D call uncertain. The V end was cut by 6 bases, the J end by 5 bases, with 16 bases between. CDR1 and CDR2 (germline): MNHEY, SMNVEV (reference sequence). The CDR3 has 14 amino acids. This CDR3 reads CASRLGGIRTEAFF. DNA for the CDR3: TGTGCCAGCAGACTAGGAGGGATACGGACTGAAGCTTTCTTT.

The chain is built from TRBV7-9 and TRBJ1-1; 9 bases map to TRBD1. This CDR3 spans 15 amino acids. The germline CDR1 and CDR2 sequences are SEHNR and FQNEAQ (reference sequence). After removal of 6 bases from V and 4 bases from J, the junction contained 9 bases not matched to a gene. The CDR3 is CASSQTGGITTEAFF. CDR3 coding DNA: TGTGCCAGCAGTCAGACAGGGGGAATCACCACTGAAGCTTTCTTT.